The T cell receptor (beta chain) described here comes from a study of blood T cell repertoires in COVID-19. On the study more broadly: Whether acute or convalescent, the COVID-19 samples came from the United States, Italy and Spain.

Either two negative PCRs, clearance, or symptom resolution qualified Cohort 3 donors as recovered. Assay: immunoSEQ multiplex PCR; the TCRdb copy retains only in-frame clones and omits some. The repertoire holds approximately 240,000 clones, with around nine tenths as singletons. Trimming stripped 4 bases from V and 4 bases from J, with 14 bases between. The CDR3 has 15 amino acids. Germline CDR1 MNHEY, CDR2 SVGAGI. What was sequenced was PBMCs or T cells enriched from blood (not recorded which). This sequence was found in a woman aged 18-29 years who had recovered from COVID-19. The V and J genes are TRBV6-5 and TRBJ2-4; D not certain. CDR3 DNA: TGTGCCAGCAGTTCTTTTCGGGTTTTAAAAAACATTCAGTACTTC. Encoded protein: CASSSFRVLKNIQYF.